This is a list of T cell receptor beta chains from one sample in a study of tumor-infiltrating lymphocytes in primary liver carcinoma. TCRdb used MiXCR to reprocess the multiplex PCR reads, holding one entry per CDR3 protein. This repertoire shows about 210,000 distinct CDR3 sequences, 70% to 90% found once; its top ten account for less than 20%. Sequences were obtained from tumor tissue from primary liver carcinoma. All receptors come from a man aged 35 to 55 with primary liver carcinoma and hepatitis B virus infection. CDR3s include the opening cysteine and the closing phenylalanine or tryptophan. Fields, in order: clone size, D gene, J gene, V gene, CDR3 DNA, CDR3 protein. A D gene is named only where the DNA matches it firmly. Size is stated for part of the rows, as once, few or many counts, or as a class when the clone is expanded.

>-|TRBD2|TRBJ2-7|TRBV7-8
TGTGCCAGCAACCCTCGGACTAGCGGGCGTATGATCTCCTACGAGCAGTACTTC
CASNPRTSGRMISYEQYF
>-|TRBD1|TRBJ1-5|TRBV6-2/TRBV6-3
TGTGCCAGCAGGTCTGACAGGGTTAATGAGCCCCAGCATTTT
CASRSDRVNEPQHF
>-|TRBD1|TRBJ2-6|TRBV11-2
TGTGCCAGCAGCATGGGGGGAGACAGGGGCATTTCCCTCCCTGGGGTGAACGTCCTGACTTTC
CASSMGGDRGISLPGVNVLTF
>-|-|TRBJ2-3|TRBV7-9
TGTGCTAGCAGCTCCAAACCGGGACTCAACACAGATACGAAGTATTTT
CASSSKPGLNTDTKYF
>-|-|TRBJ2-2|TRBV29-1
TGCAGCGTTGCGCAGAACATCGGGGAGCTGTTTTTC
CSVAQNIGELFF
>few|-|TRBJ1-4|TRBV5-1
TGCGCCAGCAGCTATTTCGGGCCCGGAGAAGAACTGTTTTTT
CASSYFGPGEELFF
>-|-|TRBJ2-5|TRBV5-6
TGTGCCAGCAGCTTGAAAAGCATGGGGCACCAAGAGACCCAGTACTTC
CASSLKSMGHQETQYF
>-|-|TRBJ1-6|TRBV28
TGTGCCACATGGACGATACCCTCCTTTAATTCACCCCTCCACTTT
CATWTIPSFNSPLHF
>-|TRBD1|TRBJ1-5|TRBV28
TGTGCCAGCAGTTTGACAGGGGGAATGCTGCTCCAGCATTTT
CASSLTGGMLLQHF
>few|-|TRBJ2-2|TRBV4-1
TGCGCCAGCAGCCATGCCGTAGTCGGGGAGCTGTTTTTT
CASSHAVVGELFF
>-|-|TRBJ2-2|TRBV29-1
TGCAGCGAGTCGCAGGGTACGGACACCGGGGACCTGTTTTTT
CSESQGTDTGDLFF
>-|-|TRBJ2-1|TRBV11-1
TGTGCCAGCAGCTTCCAGGGGCCACTATACAATGAGCAGTTCTTC
CASSFQGPLYNEQFF
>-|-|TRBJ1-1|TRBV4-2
TGTGCCAGCAGCCAAGTTTGCAATGGGAGAGCTTTCTTT
CASSQVCNGRAFF
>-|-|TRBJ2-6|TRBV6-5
TGTGCCAGCGGTTACTCGCGGAGGGGGCCCTCTGGGGCCAACGTCCTGACTTTC
CASGYSRRGPSGANVLTF
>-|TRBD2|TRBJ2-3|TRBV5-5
TGTGCCATCAGCCCAAGACTAGCGGGAGAAGATACGCAATATTTT
CAISPRLAGEDTQYF
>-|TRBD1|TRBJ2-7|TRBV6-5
TGTACCAGCAGTCTAGACAGGGTGGCGTACGAGCAGTACTTC
CTSSLDRVAYEQYF